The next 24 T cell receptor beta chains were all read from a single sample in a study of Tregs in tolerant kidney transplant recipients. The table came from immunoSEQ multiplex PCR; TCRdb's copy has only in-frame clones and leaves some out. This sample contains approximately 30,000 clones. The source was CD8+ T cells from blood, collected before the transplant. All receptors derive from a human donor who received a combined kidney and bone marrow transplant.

The CDR3 DNA, read in part, is TGCGCCAGCAGCTTGGCCGTTAGCGGGAGGTACAATGAG. This codes for CASSLAVSGRYNE. The CDR3 as a whole reads CASSLAVSGRYNEQFF. V gene TRBV5-1 combines with J gene TRBJ2-1; 10 nucleotides match TRBD2. The read gets to within 3 residues of the CDR3 end, and the germline J gene fills in the rest. The CDR3 consists of 16 residues. V shed 0 bases and J 4 bases; nucleotides not matched to a gene: 4. Germline CDR1 reads SGHRS; CDR2 reads YFSETQ.

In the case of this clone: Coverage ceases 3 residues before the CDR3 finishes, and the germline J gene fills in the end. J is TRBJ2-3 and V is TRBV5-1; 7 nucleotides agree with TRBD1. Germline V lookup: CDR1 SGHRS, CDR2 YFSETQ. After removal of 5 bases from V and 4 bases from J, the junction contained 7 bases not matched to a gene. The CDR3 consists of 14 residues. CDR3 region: CASRYDRVPDTQYF. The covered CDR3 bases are TGCGCCAGCAGGTACGACAGGGTTCCAGATACG.

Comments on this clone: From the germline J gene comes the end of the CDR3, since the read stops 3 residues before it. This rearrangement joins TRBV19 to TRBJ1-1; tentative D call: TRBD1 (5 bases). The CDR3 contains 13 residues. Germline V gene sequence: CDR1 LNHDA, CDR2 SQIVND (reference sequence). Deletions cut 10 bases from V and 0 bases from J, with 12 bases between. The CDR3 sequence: CATRVRMNTEAFF. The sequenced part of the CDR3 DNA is TGTGCCACCAGGGTAAGGATGAACACTGAA.

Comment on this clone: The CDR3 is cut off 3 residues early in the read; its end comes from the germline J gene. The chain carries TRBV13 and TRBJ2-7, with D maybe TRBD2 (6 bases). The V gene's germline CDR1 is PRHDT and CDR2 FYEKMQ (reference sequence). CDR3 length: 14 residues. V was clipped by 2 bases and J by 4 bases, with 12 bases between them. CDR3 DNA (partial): TGTGCCAGCAGCTTATTTGGGACTCCTTACGAG. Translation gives CASSLFGTPYE. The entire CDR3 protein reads CASSLFGTPYEQYF.

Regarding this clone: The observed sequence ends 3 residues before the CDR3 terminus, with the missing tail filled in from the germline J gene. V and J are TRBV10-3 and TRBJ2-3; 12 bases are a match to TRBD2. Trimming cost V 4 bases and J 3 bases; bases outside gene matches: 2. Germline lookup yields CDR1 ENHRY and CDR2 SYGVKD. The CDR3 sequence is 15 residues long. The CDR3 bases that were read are TGTGCCATCAGTGGACTAGCGGGAGAAACAGATACG. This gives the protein CAISGLAGETDT. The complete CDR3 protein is CAISGLAGETDTQYF.

CDR3 DNA, as far as it was read: TGCAGTGCAGGCGGGACAGGGGATGGC. It specifies CSAGGTGDG. The CDR3 reads in full as CSAGGTGDGYTF. The genes are TRBV20-1 and TRBJ1-2; 10 positions agree with TRBD1. Coverage ceases 3 residues before the CDR3 finishes, and the germline J gene fills in the end. V dropped 6 bases and J dropped 6; count of bases not matched to a gene: 4. The CDR3 contains 12 residues. Germline loops: CDR1 DFQATT, CDR2 SNEGSKA (reference sequence).

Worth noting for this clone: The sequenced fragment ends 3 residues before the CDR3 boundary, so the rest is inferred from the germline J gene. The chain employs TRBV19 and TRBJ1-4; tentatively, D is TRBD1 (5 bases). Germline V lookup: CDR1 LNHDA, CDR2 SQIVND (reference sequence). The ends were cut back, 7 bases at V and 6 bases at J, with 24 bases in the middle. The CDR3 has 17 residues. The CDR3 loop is CASTDRRTGDPDEKLFF. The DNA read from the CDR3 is TGTGCCAGTACCGATAGGCGCACGGGGGATCCCGATGAAAAA.

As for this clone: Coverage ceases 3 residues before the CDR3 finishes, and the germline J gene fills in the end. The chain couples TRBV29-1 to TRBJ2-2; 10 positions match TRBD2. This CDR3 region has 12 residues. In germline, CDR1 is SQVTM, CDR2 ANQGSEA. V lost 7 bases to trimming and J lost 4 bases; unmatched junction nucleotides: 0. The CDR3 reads CSGLAGTGELFF. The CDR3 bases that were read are TGCAGCGGACTAGCGGGCACCGGGGAG.

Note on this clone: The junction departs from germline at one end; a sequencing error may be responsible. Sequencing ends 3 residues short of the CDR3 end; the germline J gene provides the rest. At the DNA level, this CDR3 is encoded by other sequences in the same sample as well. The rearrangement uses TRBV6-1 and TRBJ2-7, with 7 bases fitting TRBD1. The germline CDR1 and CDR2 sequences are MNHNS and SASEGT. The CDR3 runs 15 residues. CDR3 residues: CASSDNPGQSYEQYF. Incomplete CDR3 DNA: TGTGCTAGCAGTGATAATCCGGGACAGTCCTACGAG.

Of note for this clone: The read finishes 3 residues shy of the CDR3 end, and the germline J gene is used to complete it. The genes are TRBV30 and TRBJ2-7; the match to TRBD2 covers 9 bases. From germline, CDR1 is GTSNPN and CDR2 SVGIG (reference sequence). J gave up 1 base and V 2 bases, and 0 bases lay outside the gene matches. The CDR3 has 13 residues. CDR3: CAWSSGGSYEQYF. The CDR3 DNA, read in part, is TGTGCCTGGAGTAGCGGGGGGTCCTACGAG.

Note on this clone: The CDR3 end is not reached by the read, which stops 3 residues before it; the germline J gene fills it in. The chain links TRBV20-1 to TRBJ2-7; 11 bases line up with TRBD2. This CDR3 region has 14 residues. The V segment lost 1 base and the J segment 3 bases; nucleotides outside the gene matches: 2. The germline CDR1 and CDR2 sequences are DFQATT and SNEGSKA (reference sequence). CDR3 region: CSARVGTSGYEQYF. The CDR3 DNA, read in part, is TGCAGTGCTAGAGTGGGGACTAGCGGCTACGAG.

CDR3 DNA (partial): TGTGCCAGCATGAGGGAACAGGGGGCCACTGAA. Its translation: CASMREQGATE. The whole CDR3 region reads CASMREQGATEAFF. The rearrangement uses TRBV6-2 or TRBV6-3 and TRBJ1-1; TRBD1 matches 9 bases. The read ends 3 residues before the CDR3 terminus; that terminus is restored from the germline J gene. Trimming at V came to 7 bases and at J to 4 bases, leaving 7 bases not matched to a gene. The V gene's germline CDR1 is MNHEY and CDR2 SVGEGT. This CDR3 comprises 14 residues.

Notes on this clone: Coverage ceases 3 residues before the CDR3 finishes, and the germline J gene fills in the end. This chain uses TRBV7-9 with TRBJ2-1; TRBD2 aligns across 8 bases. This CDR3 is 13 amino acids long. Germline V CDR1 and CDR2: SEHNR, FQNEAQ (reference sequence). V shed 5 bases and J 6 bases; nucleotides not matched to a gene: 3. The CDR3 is CASSPGLVNEQFF. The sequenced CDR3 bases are TGTGCCAGCAGCCCGGGACTAGTCAATGAG.

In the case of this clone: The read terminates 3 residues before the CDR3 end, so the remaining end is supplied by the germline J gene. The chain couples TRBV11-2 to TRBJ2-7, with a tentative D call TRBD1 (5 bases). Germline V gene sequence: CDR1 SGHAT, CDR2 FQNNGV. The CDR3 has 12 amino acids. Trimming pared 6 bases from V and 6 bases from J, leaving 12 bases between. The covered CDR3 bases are TGTGCCAGCAGGGAGACAGATCTCGAG. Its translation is CASRETDLE. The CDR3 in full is CASRETDLEQYF.

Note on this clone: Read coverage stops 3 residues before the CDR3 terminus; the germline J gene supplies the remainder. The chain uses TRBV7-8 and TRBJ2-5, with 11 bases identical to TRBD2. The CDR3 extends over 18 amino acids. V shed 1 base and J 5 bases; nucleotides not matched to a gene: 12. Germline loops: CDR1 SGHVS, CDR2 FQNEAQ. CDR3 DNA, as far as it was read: TGTGCCAGCAGCTTAGTTGGTTATAGCGGGAGGGGGTCGGAGACC. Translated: CASSLVGYSGRGSET. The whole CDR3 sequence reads CASSLVGYSGRGSETQYF.

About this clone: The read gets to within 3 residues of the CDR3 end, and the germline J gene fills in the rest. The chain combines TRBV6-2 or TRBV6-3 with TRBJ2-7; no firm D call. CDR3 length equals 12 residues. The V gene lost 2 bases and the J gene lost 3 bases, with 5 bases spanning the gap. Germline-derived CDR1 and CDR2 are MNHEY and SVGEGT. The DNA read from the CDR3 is TGTGCCAGCAGTTACACACACTACGAG. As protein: CASSYTHYE. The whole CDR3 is CASSYTHYEQYF.

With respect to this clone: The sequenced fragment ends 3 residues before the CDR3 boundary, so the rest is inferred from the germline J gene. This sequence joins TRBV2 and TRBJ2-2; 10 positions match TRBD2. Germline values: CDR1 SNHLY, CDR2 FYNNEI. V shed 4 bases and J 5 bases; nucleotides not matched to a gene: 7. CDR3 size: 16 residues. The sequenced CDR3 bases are TGTGCCAGCAGTGGGGGTGGACTAGCGGAAACCGGGGAG. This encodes CASSGGGLAETGE. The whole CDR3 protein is CASSGGGLAETGELFF.

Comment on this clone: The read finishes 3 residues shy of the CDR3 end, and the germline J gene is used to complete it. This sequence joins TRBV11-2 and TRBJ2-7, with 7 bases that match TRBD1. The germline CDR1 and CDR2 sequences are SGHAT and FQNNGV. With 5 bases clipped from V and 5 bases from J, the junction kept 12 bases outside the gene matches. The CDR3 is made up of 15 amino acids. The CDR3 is CASSPPGGSYHEQYF. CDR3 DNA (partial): TGTGCCAGCAGCCCTCCAGGGGGTAGCTACCACGAG.

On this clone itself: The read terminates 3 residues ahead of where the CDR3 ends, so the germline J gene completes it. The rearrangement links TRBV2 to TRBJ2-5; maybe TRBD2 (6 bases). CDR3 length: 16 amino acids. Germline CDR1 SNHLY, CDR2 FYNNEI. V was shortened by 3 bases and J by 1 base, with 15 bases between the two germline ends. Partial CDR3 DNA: TGTGCCAGCAGTGACCTGATTAGCGGTTCCCAAGAGACC. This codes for CASSDLISGSQET. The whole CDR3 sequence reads CASSDLISGSQETQYF.

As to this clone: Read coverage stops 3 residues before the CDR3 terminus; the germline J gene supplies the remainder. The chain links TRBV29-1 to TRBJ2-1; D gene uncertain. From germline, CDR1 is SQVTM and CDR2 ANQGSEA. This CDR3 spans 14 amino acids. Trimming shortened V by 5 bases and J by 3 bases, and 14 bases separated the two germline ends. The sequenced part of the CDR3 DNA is TGCAGCGTTCAGAGCCGAAACAGCTACAATGAG. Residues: CSVQSRNSYNE. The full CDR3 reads CSVQSRNSYNEQFF.

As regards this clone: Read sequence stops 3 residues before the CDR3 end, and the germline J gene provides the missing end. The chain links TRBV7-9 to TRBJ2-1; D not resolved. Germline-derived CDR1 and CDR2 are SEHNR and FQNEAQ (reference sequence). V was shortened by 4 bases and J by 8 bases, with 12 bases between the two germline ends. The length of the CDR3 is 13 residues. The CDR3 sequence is CASSSFVSDEQFF. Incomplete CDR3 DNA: TGTGCCAGCAGCTCGTTCGTATCGGATGAG.

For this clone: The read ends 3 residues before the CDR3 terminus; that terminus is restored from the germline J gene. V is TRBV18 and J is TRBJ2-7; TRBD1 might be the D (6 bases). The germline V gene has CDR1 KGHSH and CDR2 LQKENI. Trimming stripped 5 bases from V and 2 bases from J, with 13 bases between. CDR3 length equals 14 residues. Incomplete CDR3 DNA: TGTGCCAGCTCAGAGGGACACCGCGCCTACGAG. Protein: CASSEGHRAYE. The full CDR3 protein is CASSEGHRAYEQYF. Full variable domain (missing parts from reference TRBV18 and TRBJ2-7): NAGVMQNPRHLVRRRGQEARLRCSPMKGHSHVYWYRQLPEEGLKFMVYLQKENIIDESGMPKERFSAEFPKEGPSILRIQQVVRGDSAAYFCASSEGHRAYEQYFGPGTRLTVT.

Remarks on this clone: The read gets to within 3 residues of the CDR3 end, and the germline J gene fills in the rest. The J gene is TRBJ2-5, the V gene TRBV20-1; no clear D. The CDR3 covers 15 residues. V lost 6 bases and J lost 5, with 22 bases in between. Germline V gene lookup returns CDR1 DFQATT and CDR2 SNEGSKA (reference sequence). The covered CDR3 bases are TGCAGTGCAATAGCAGAAGCAAGGAAAATGGAGACC. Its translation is CSAIAEARKMET. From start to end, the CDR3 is CSAIAEARKMETQYF.

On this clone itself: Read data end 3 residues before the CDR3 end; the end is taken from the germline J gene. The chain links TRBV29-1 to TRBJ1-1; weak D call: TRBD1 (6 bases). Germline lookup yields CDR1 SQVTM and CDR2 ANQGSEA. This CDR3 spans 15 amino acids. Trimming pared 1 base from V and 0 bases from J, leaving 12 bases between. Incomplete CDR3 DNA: TGCAGCGTTGAAGGGGGACATGTGGTGAACACTGAA. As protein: CSVEGGHVVNTE. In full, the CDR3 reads CSVEGGHVVNTEAFF. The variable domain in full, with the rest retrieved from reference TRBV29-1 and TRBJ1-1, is SAVISQKPSRDICQRGTSLTIQCQVDSQVTMMFWYRQQPGQSLTLIATANQGSEATYESGFVIDKFPISRPNLTFSTLTVSNMSPEDSSIYLCSVEGGHVVNTEAFFGQGTRLTVV.